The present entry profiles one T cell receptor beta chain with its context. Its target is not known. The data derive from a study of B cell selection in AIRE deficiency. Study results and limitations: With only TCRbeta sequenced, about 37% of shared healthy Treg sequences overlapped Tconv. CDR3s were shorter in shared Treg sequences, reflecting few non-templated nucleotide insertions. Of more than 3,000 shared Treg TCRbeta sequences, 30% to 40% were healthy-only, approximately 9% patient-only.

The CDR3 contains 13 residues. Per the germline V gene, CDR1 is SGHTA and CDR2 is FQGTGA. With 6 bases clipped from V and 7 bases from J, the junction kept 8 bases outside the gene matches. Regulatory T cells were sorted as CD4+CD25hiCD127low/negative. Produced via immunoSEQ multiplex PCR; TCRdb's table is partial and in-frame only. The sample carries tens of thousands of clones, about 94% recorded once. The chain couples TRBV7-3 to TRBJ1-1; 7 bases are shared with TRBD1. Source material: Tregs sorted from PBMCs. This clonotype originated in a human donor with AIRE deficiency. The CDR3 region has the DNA TGTGCCAGCAGTAAAGATCGGGACAGTGAAGCTTTCTTT. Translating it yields CASSKDRDSEAFF.